These 13 T cell receptor beta chains were all obtained from the same sample, sequenced in a study of tumor and adjacent non-tumor tissue in lung cancer. The library came from three nested PCR rounds adapted from ARM-PCR protocols. From the multiplex PCR reads, TCRdb called clonotypes with MiXCR, one entry per CDR3 protein. The sample carries some 84,000 distinct CDR3 sequences, about 66% recorded once. RNA was extracted from bulk tissue without any cell sorting. The sequencing sample was made of lung tumor tissue. The receptor set was obtained from a man aged 65 to 85 with non-small cell lung cancer.

Ten or more counts support this clonotype. V gene TRBV6-1 combines with J gene TRBJ2-4, with 13 bases matching TRBD2. This CDR3 is 13 amino acids long. CDR1 is MNHNS and CDR2 is SASEGT in the germline V gene. With V trimmed by 4 bases and J by 16 bases, 7 bases remained unmatched. CDR3 region: CASSGLAGGLPYF. In DNA, the CDR3 is TGTGCCAGCAGTGGACTAGCGGGGGGCCTTCCCTACTTC.

On this clonotype itself: A much more abundant neighbour one base away suggests this may be a read error. This rearrangement joins TRBV14 to TRBJ2-1; the D gene is possibly TRBD2 (5 bases). Germline V gene sequence: CDR1 SGHDN, CDR2 FVKESK. The CDR3 extends over 13 amino acids. The CDR3, as DNA: TGTGCCAGCGGCCAAGCTAGACGGGGTGAGCAGTTCTTC. It encodes CASGQARRGEQFF.

Of note for this clonotype: Sequence at one end of the junction differs from germline and may be a read error. This CDR3 reads CSVRGWGGTDTQCF. The CDR3 DNA is TGCAGTGTTAGGGGTTGGGGGGGGACAGATACGCAGTGTTTT. The chain combines TRBV20-1 with TRBJ2-3; possibly TRBD1 or TRBD2 for D (7 bases each). This CDR3 region has 14 residues. From germline, CDR1 is DFQATT and CDR2 SNEGSKA (reference sequence).

On this clonotype itself: Sequence at one end of the junction differs from germline and may be a read error. This chain uses TRBV6-5 with TRBJ2-1, with D hard to call. The CDR3 runs to 15 residues. Germline V gives CDR1 MNHEY, CDR2 SVGAGI. CDR3 amino acids: CASNPDGFLGNERFF. CDR3 sequence (DNA): TGTGCCAGCAATCCGGACGGCTTCCTAGGGAATGAGCGGTTCTTC.

This clonotype was seen only a few times. This sequence may be a read error, since a much larger clone differs from it by one base. The genes are TRBV28 and TRBJ2-2; TRBD2 agrees at 7 bases. CDR3 length: 17 residues. Germline loops: CDR1 MDHEN, CDR2 SYDVKM. The CDR3 loop reads CVSSLGSVAGRTGELFF. The CDR3 DNA is TGTGTCAGCAGTTTAGGGTCAGTAGCGGGCCGTACCGGGGAGCTGTTTTTT. Full variable domain (rest looked up from reference TRBV28 and TRBJ2-2): DVKVTQSSRYLVKRTGEKVFLECVQDMDHENMFWYRQDPGLGLRLIYFSYDVKMKEKGDIPEGYSVSREKKERFSLILESASTNQTSMYLCVSSLGSVAGRTGELFFGEGSRLTVL.

Remarks on this clonotype: This sequence may be a read error, since a much larger clone differs from it by one base. The CDR3 DNA reads TGTGCCATCAGTGAGGAGGGATCAGGAGAAAAACTGCTTTTT. Amino acids: CAISEEGSGEKLLF. The chain is built from TRBV10-3 and TRBJ1-4; D is unclear. The CDR3 covers 14 residues. From germline, CDR1 is ENHRY and CDR2 SYGVKD.

This clonotype was recorded once. Given the absence of the conserved phenylalanine or tryptophan at the CDR3 end, a read error is likely. The DNA is left out, because the CDR3 cannot be placed on it with certainty; the CDR3 is given as TCRdb lists it. The CDR3 here is CASSQGNIA. The rearrangement joins TRBV4-2 to TRBJ2-1; the table assigns TRBD2, which was not confirmed against the DNA. Germline V gene data show CDR1 as LGHNA and CDR2 as YNFKEQ. The CDR3 length is 9 residues, termini included.

This clonotype has just a few counts. This could be a read error, since a much larger clone is one nucleotide away. Since the CDR3 does not end with the conserved phenylalanine or tryptophan, this likely comes from a read error. This sequence joins TRBV7-9 and TRBJ2-1; 7 bases agree with TRBD2. From germline, CDR1 is SEHNR and CDR2 FQNEAQ (reference sequence). After removal of 7 bases from V and 0 bases from J, the junction contained 3 bases not matched to a gene. The CDR3 loop spans 14 amino acids. The CDR3 spells CASTPGGSYNEQFL. The CDR3 DNA is TGTGCCAGCACCCCGGGGGGCTCCTACAATGAGCAGTTCTTA.

Many counts were recorded for this clonotype. The chain employs TRBV20-1 and TRBJ1-6; D unclear. The CDR3 length is 13 residues. Per the germline V gene, CDR1 is DFQATT and CDR2 is SNEGSKA (reference sequence). V lost 0 bases to trimming and J lost 8 bases, with 8 bases between them. CDR3 sequence reads: CSAREPPYSPLHF. The DNA for the CDR3 is TGCAGTGCTAGAGAGCCCCCCTATTCACCCCTCCACTTT.

As to this clonotype: This could be a read error, since a much larger clone is one nucleotide away. Lacking the conserved final phenylalanine or tryptophan, this CDR3 likely reflects a read error. The chain has TRBV5-6 and TRBJ1-5; the D gene is possibly TRBD1 (5 bases). Germline values: CDR1 SGHDT, CDR2 YYEEEE. The length of the CDR3 is 16 residues. V dropped 1 base and J dropped 0 bases, with 11 bases sitting between them. For the CDR3, the DNA is TGTGCCAGCAGCTTGTCGGCGGGACTTAGCAATCAGCCCCAGCATTCT. This sequence encodes CASSLSAGLSNQPQHS.

To note about this clonotype: An end of the junction differs from the germline gene, which may be a read error. The gene calls are TRBV29-1 and TRBJ2-5; the D is unclear. The germline V gene has CDR1 SQVTM and CDR2 ANQGSEA. The CDR3 covers 13 residues. CDR3 in DNA: TGCAGCGTTGAGGCTGGGGTGGAAGAGGCCCAATACTTC. Protein product: CSVEAGVEEAQYF.

The V gene is TRBV11-2, the J gene TRBJ2-7; 8 positions agree with TRBD1. Germline loops: CDR1 SGHAT, CDR2 FQNNGV. The CDR3 runs 14 residues. J was trimmed by 9 bases and V by 4 bases; bases with no gene match: 11. The DNA for the CDR3 is TGTGCCAGCAGCTCACGGACAGGGATGAACAGGCAGTACTTC. Its translation: CASSSRTGMNRQYF. Filled out from reference TRBV11-2 and TRBJ2-7, the complete variable domain reads EAGVAQSPRYKIIEKRQSVAFWCNPISGHATLYWYQQILGQGPKLLIQFQNNGVVDDSQLPKDRFSAERLKGVDSTLKIQPAKLEDSAVYLCASSSRTGMNRQYFGPGTRLTVT.

This clonotype was found many times. V gene TRBV29-1 combines with J gene TRBJ2-5; D not certain. The length of the CDR3 is 9 residues. The V gene's germline CDR1 is SQVTM and CDR2 ANQGSEA. V was pared by 4 bases and J by 4 bases, with 1 base between. Written as DNA, the CDR3 is TGCAGCGTTGGAGAGACCCAGTACTTC. Amino acid sequence: CSVGETQYF.